This T cell receptor (beta chain) emerged from a study of stem cell transplantation in POMP-related autoinflammatory disease. General study findings and limits: Fewer unique TRB V-J gene pairings were identified in patients with PRAID.

This table comes from immunoSEQ multiplex PCR, and its TCRdb copy is limited to in-frame clones, with some not included. There are over 60,000 clones in the sample; just over 90% occur only once, and 0.5% to 0.75% lies in the top ten. Between the trimmed V and J ends, which lost 0 bases and 9 bases, there was a span of 10 bases. Looked up from germline, CDR1 is SGHRS and CDR2 is YFSETQ. There are 14 residues in the CDR3. Turning to this clone: The antigen remains undetermined.

The chain links TRBV5-1 to TRBJ1-6, with D perhaps matching TRBD1 (6 bases). Sequenced here: CD4+ T cells from PBMCs, sampled after stem cell transplantation. This sequence was found in a human patient with POMP-related autoinflammation and immune dysregulation (PRAID). Among the T cells, some may be from the graft donor. This CDR3 is CASSLAGTPSPLHF. The CDR3 DNA follows: TGCGCCAGCAGCTTGGCCGGGACACCTTCACCCCTCCACTTT.